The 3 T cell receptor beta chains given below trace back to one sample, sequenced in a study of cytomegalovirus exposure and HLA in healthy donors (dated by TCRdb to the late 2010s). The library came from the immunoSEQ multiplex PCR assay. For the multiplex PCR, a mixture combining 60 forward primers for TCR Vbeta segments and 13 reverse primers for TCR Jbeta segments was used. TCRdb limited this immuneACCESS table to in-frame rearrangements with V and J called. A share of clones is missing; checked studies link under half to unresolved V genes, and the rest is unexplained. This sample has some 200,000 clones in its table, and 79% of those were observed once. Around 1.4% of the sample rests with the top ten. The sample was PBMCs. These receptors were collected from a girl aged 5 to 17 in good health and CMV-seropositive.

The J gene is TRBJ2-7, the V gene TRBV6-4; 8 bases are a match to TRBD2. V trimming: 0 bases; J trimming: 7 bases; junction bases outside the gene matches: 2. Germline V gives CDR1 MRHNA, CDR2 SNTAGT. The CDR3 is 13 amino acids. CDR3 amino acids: CASSDSSGGEQYF. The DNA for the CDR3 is TGTGCCAGCAGTGACTCAAGCGGGGGTGAGCAGTACTTC.

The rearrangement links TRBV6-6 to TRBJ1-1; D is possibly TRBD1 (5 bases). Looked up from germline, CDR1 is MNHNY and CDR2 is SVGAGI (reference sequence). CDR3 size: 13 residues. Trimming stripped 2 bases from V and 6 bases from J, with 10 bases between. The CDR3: CASSYADSSEAFF. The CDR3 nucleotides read TGTGCCAGCAGTTACGCCGACAGTTCTGAAGCTTTCTTT.

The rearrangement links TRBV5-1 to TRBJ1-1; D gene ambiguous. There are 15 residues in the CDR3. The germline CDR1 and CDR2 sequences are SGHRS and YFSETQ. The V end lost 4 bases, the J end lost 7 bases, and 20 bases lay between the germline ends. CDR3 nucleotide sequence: TGCGCCAGCAGCCCACTTTCCCAAGTCGGGAGTGAAGCTTTCTTT. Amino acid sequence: CASSPLSQVGSEAFF.